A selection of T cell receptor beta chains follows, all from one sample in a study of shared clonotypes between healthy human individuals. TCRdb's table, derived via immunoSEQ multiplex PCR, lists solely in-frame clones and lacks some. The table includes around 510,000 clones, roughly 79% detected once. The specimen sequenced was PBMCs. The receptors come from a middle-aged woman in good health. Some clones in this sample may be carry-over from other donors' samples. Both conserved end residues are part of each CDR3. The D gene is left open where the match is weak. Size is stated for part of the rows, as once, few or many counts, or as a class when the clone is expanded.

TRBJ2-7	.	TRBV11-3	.	CASSLDSRSYEQYF	TGTGCCAGCAGCTTAGATTCTAGATCCTACGAGCAGTACTTC
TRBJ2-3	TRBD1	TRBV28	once	CASRLGQGGTETQYF	TGTGCCAGCAGGTTGGGACAGGGAGGGACAGAAACGCAGTATTTT
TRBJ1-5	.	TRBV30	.	CAWSPAGGRGNQPQHF	TGTGCCTGGAGTCCGGCCGGTGGTCGAGGCAATCAGCCCCAGCATTTT
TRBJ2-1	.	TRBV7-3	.	CASSSLRLVGNEQFF	TGTGCCAGCAGCTCCCTCAGACTAGTGGGCAATGAGCAGTTCTTC
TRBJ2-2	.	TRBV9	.	CASSVEVGRSTGELFF	TGTGCCAGCAGCGTAGAGGTGGGGCGCAGCACCGGGGAGCTGTTTTTT
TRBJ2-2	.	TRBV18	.	CASSPSANTGELFF	TGTGCCAGCTCACCATCCGCGAACACCGGGGAGCTGTTTTTT
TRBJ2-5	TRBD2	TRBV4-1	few	CASSQDERGPWGTQYF	TGCGCCAGCAGCCAAGACGAGCGGGGCCCGTGGGGGACCCAGTACTTC
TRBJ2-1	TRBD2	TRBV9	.	CASSGGLAGGEQFF	TGTGCCAGCAGCGGTGGACTAGCGGGAGGTGAGCAGTTCTTC
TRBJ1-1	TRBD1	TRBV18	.	CASSPWAGGMNTEAFF	TGTGCCAGCTCACCATGGGCAGGGGGGATGAACACTGAAGCTTTCTTT
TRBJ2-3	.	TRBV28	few	CASGEANTDTQYF	TGTGCCAGCGGGGAAGCGAACACAGATACGCAGTATTTT
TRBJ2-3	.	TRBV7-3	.	CASSPGPSGFDTQYF	TGTGCCAGCAGCCCGGGCCCCTCGGGGTTCGATACGCAGTATTTT
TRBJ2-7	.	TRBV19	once	CASSIERGPFEQYF	TGTGCCAGTAGTATAGAAAGGGGTCCGTTCGAGCAGTACTTC
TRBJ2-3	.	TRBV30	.	CAWTQTDTQYF	TGTGCCTGGACTCAAACAGATACGCAGTATTTT
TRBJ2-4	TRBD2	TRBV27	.	CASRTLAGGPKNIQYF	TGTGCCAGCAGGACTCTAGCGGGAGGTCCCAAAAACATTCAGTACTTC
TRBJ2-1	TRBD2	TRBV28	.	CASQSGGAGNEQFF	TGTGCCAGCCAGTCGGGGGGAGCGGGCAATGAGCAGTTCTTC
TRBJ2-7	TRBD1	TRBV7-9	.	CASSRADRGNYEQYF	TGTGCCAGCAGCCGCGCGGACAGGGGGAACTACGAGCAGTACTTC
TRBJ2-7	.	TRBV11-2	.	CASSLNAGKQYF	TGTGCCAGCAGCTTAAATGCGGGAAAGCAGTACTTC
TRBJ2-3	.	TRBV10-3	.	CAISSSTDTQYF	TGTGCCATCAGCTCCAGCACAGATACGCAGTATTTT
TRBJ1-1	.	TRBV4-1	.	CASSQVNQGLVGF	TGCGCCAGCAGCCAAGTCAATCAGGGGTTGGTGGGGTTT
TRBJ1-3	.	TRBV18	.	CASSPPRVITGNTIYF	TGTGCCAGCTCACCACCCAGGGTCATCACTGGAAACACCATATATTTT
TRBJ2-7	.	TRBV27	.	CASKKLQRRLGGQYF	TGTGCCAGCAAAAAGTTACAGCGGAGGTTGGGAGGACAGTACTTC
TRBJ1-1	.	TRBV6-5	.	CASTAFGGFTEAFF	TGTGCCAGCACCGCCTTTGGGGGGTTCACTGAAGCTTTCTTT
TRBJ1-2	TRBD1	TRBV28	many	CASSSRDRGLGGYTF	TGTGCCAGCAGTTCCCGGGACAGGGGGTTGGGTGGCTACACCTTC
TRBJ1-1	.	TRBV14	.	CASSSHSQGNTEAFF	TGTGCCAGCAGCTCCCATAGTCAGGGGAACACTGAAGCTTTCTTT
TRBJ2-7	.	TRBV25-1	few	CASSEGAGQGGWSYEQYF	TGTGCCAGCAGTGAAGGAGCGGGCCAGGGAGGCTGGTCCTACGAGCAGTACTTC
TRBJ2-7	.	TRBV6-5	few	CASSPPGASSYEQYF	TGTGCCAGCAGTCCCCCGGGGGCGTCCTCCTACGAGCAGTACTTC
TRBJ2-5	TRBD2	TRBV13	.	CASSLQTSGKVGETQYF	TGTGCCAGCAGTCTCCAGACTAGCGGGAAGGTTGGGGAGACCCAGTACTTC
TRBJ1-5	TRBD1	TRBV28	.	CASTGQGDQPQHF	TGTGCCAGCACGGGACAGGGGGATCAGCCCCAGCATTTT
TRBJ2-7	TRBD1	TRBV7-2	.	CASSLAYSGTGYEQYF	TGTGCCAGCAGCTTAGCCTACTCCGGGACAGGCTACGAGCAGTACTTC
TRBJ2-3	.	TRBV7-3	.	CASSLRDRLRQYF	TGTGCCAGCAGCTTAAGAGACAGGCTCAGGCAGTATTTT
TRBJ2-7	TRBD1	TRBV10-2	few	CASSAGTGSYEQYF	TGCGCCAGCAGCGCCGGGACAGGCTCCTACGAGCAGTACTTC
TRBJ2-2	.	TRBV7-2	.	CASSARGGTNTGELFF	TGTGCCAGCAGCGCTCGGGGCGGAACGAACACCGGGGAGCTGTTTTTT
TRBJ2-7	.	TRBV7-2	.	CASSLVSGLGEQYF	TGTGCCAGCAGCTTAGTTTCCGGGTTGGGCGAGCAGTACTTC
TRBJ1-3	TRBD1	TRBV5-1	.	CASSLEGTAATGNTIYF	TGCGCCAGCAGCTTGGAGGGGACAGCTGCTACTGGAAACACCATATATTTT
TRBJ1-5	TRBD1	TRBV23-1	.	CASSPYVEQGASQPQHF	TGCGCCAGCAGTCCCTATGTGGAACAGGGGGCTAGTCAGCCCCAGCATTTT
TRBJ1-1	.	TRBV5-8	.	CASTKGDMSTEAFF	TGTGCCAGTACGAAAGGGGATATGAGCACTGAAGCTTTCTTT
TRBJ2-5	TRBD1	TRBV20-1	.	CRKPHPGQCYF	TGCAGAAAACCACACCCGGGACAGTGCTACTTC
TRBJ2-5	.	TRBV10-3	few	CAISERGGRTQETQYF	TGTGCCATCAGTGAGAGGGGGGGGCGGACCCAAGAGACCCAGTACTTC
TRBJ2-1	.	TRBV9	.	CASGVNRAYNEQFF	TGTGCCAGCGGAGTTAACAGGGCCTACAATGAGCAGTTCTTC
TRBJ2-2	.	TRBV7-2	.	CASSLWGGSGSGELFF	TGTGCCAGCAGCTTATGGGGTGGGAGCGGTTCCGGGGAGCTGTTTTTT
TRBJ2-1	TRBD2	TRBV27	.	CATLDLGGGTYNEQFF	TGTGCCACCCTCGATCTTGGGGGGGGGACCTACAATGAGCAGTTCTTC
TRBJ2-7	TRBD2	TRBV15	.	CATSLREGYEQYF	TGTGCCACCAGTCTCCGGGAGGGATACGAGCAGTACTTC
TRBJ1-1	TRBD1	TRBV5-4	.	CASSPRDRGLRGRYTEAFF	TGTGCCAGCAGCCCCCGGGACAGGGGCCTGAGGGGGCGATACACTGAAGCTTTCTTT
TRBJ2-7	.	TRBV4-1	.	CASSQAEGGVYEQYF	TGCGCCAGCAGCCAAGCTGAGGGGGGGGTCTACGAGCAGTACTTC
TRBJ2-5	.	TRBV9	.	CASSVGGRDLGTQYF	TGTGCCAGCAGCGTCGGGGGCCGAGATTTGGGGACCCAGTACTTC
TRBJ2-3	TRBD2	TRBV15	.	CATSSGRSADTQYF	TGTGCCACCAGCAGCGGGAGGAGCGCAGATACGCAGTATTTT
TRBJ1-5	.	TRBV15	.	CATSESSFQAQPQHF	TGTGCCACCAGTGAATCTTCGTTTCAGGCCCAGCCCCAGCATTTT
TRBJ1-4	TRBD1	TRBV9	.	CASSVALGQGEEKLFF	TGTGCCAGCAGCGTTGCCCTGGGACAGGGGGAGGAAAAACTGTTTTTT
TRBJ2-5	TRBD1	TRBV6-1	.	CASSTGGLVETQYF	TGTGCCAGTTCAACAGGGGGTTTGGTAGAGACCCAGTACTTC
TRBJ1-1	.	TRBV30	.	CALNFRGGTEAFF	TGTGCCTTGAATTTCAGGGGAGGCACTGAAGCTTTCTTT
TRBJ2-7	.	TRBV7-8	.	CASSPVRNIPTYEQYF	TGTGCCAGCAGCCCAGTGCGTAATATACCAACCTACGAGCAGTACTTC
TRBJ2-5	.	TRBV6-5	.	CASSYRGSGQETQYF	TGTGCCAGCAGTTACCGTGGTAGCGGACAAGAGACCCAGTACTTC
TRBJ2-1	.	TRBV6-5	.	CASSYSTGNEQFF	TGTGCCAGCAGTTACTCGACGGGCAATGAGCAGTTCTTC